Below are 17 T cell receptor beta chains sequenced from a single sample in a study of blood T cell repertoires in COVID-19. Here immunoSEQ multiplex PCR was the method, and the copy in TCRdb shows in-frame clones only, minus some. The sample yields roughly 220,000 clones, around 86% seen once. The specimen sequenced was peripheral blood. These TCRs come from a woman aged 80 or over with COVID-19, enrolled during active disease.

The chain combines TRBV30 with TRBJ2-7, with 9 bases fitting TRBD2. Trimming took 3 bases from V and 7 from J; bases not matched to a gene: 10. Germline lookup yields CDR1 GTSNPN and CDR2 SVGIG (reference sequence). The CDR3 covers 14 residues. CDR3 sequence (DNA): TGTGCCTGGAGGCCGGGACTAGCTCGTCGGGAGCAGTACTTC. Its protein is CAWRPGLARREQYF. Full variable domain (missing parts from reference TRBV30 and TRBJ2-7): SQTIHQWPATLVQPVGSPLSLECTVEGTSNPNLYWYRQAAGRGLQLLFYSVGIGQISSEVPQNLSASRPQDRQFILSSKKLLLSDSGFYLCAWRPGLARREQYFGPGTRLTVT.

J is TRBJ2-3 and V is TRBV27; 7 bases agree with TRBD2. The CDR3 covers 15 residues. The germline CDR1 and CDR2 sequences are MNHEY and SMNVEV (reference sequence). The junction had 7 bases not matched to a gene; V was cut back by 4 bases and J by 3 bases. CDR3 DNA: TGTGCCAGCAGTTGGGGCGGGAGAGTGACAGATACGCAGTATTTT. The encoded protein is CASSWGGRVTDTQYF.

V gene TRBV21-1 combines with J gene TRBJ2-7; the DNA was not used to check the table's D call, TRBD1. TRBV21-1 is an annotated pseudogene. This CDR3 has 15 residues. CDR3 region: CASSKDRTGSYEQYF. The CDR3 DNA is TGTGCCAGCAGCAAAGATCGGACAGGGTCCTACGAGCAGTACTTC.

This clone occurred once. This chain links TRBV24-1 with TRBJ2-3; D not resolved. V was pared by 5 bases and J by 4 bases, with 18 bases between. Germline values: CDR1 KGHDR, CDR2 SFDVKD. This CDR3 comprises 16 residues. For the CDR3, the DNA is TGTGCCACCAGTGGGATAGCCCCCCTAGGCGCAGATACGCAGTATTTT. The encoded protein is CATSGIAPLGADTQYF.

The V call is TRBV5-4, the J call TRBJ2-1, with D possibly matching TRBD2 (5 bases). The germline V gene has CDR1 SGHNT and CDR2 YYREEE (reference sequence). The V gene lost 4 bases and the J gene lost 4 bases, with 15 bases spanning the gap. The CDR3 consists of 15 residues. CDR3 nucleotides: TGTGCCAGCAGCCCGGACTCGCAATTTTACAATGAGCAGTTCTTC. It is translated as CASSPDSQFYNEQFF.

This clone appeared a few times. The rearrangement uses TRBV5-1 and TRBJ2-3, with a possible D match to TRBD2 (7 bases). The V gene lost 2 bases and the J gene lost 5 bases, with 12 bases spanning the gap. Germline values: CDR1 SGHRS, CDR2 YFSETQ. The CDR3 length is 14 residues. The CDR3 protein is CASSLGGAEDTQYF. CDR3 DNA sequence: TGCGCCAGCAGCTTAGGGGGGGCTGAAGATACGCAGTATTTT.

This clone was counted only a few times. The J gene is TRBJ2-1, the V gene TRBV4-3; TRBD2 agrees at 9 bases. After removal of 0 bases from V and 15 bases from J, the junction contained 6 bases not matched to a gene. The CDR3 loop spans 13 amino acids. Germline V gene lookup returns CDR1 LGHNA and CDR2 YSLEER. The CDR3 spells CASSQEFQREVFF. CDR3 DNA: TGCGCCAGCAGCCAAGAATTCCAGCGGGAGGTGTTCTTC.

V usage is TRBV7-9 and J usage is TRBJ2-7; 10 bases are a match to TRBD2. The junction had 5 bases not matched to a gene; V was cut back by 4 bases and J by 5 bases. The germline gives CDR1 SEHNR, CDR2 FQNEAQ (reference sequence). The CDR3 sequence is 14 residues long. The DNA of the CDR3 is TGTGCCAGCAGCTATAGCGGGGGGTTGAACGAGCAGTACTTC. It yields the protein CASSYSGGLNEQYF.

The J gene is TRBJ2-3, the V gene TRBV10-2; D remains unclear. The CDR3 has 15 amino acids. CDR1 and CDR2 (germline): WSHSY, SAAADI. Between the trimmed V and J ends, which lost 5 bases and 3 bases, there was a span of 15 bases. CDR3 in amino acids: CASSPTTTRTDTQYF. The CDR3, as DNA: TGCGCCAGCAGTCCCACAACGACACGAACAGATACGCAGTATTTT.

The chain joins TRBV10-1 to TRBJ2-3, with 10 positions matching TRBD1. The V and J ends lost 5 bases and 4 bases, in that order; junction bases with no gene match: 3. In germline, CDR1 is WNHNN, CDR2 SYGVQD (reference sequence). The CDR3 loop spans 14 amino acids. The CDR3 is CASSSTGGADTQYF. Here the CDR3 DNA reads TGCGCCAGCAGTTCGACAGGGGGCGCAGATACGCAGTATTTT.

This rearrangement joins TRBV7-9 to TRBJ2-7, with TRBD1 identical over 9 bases. Germline V lookup: CDR1 SEHNR, CDR2 FQNEAQ (reference sequence). The CDR3 has 14 amino acids. With 5 bases clipped from V and 3 bases from J, the junction kept 5 bases outside the gene matches. The CDR3 region has the DNA TGTGCCAGCAGCGTTACAGGGGGCAGCTACGAGCAGTACTTC. It encodes CASSVTGGSYEQYF.

The chain is built from TRBV7-2 and TRBJ1-2; the match to TRBD1 covers 8 bases. This CDR3 region has 16 residues. Germline-derived CDR1 and CDR2 are SGHTA and FQGNSA. The V gene end was trimmed by 1 base and the J gene end by 8 bases; junction bases not matched to a gene: 12. DNA for the CDR3: TGTGCCAGCAGCTTAGGTGGACAGGGCAGGGGCTGGGGCTACACCTTC. Amino acid sequence: CASSLGGQGRGWGYTF.

This clone was recorded a few times. The chain combines TRBV11-2 with TRBJ2-3; D not certain. Per germline, CDR1 SGHAT and CDR2 FQNNGV. Trimming left V 1 base short and J 2 bases short, with 7 bases between. The CDR3 covers 14 residues. The CDR3 DNA sequence: TGTGCCAGCAGCTTAGGGGCATACACAGATACGCAGTATTTT. Translated, it gives CASSLGAYTDTQYF.

J is TRBJ1-1 and V is TRBV29-1; tentative D call: TRBD1 (5 bases). The CDR3 extends over 13 amino acids. CDR1 is SQVTM and CDR2 is ANQGSEA in the germline V gene. V shed 4 bases and J shed 5 bases, with 14 bases lying between them. CDR3 nucleotide sequence: TGCAGCGTTGTTGTAGGGAAGGGGACTGAAGCTTTCTTT. As protein: CSVVVGKGTEAFF.

The CDR3 spells CASSLLGGSYGYTF. The CDR3 coding sequence is TGTGCCAGCAGCTTACTAGGAGGGAGTTATGGCTACACCTTC. The J gene is TRBJ1-2, the V gene TRBV7-3; D is unresolved. V was shortened by 2 bases and J by 5 bases, with 12 bases between the two germline ends. CDR3 length: 14 residues. Germline CDR1 and CDR2: SGHTA and FQGTGA.

The chain couples TRBV6-5 to TRBJ1-1; 9 nucleotides align to TRBD1. Germline V gene sequence: CDR1 MNHEY, CDR2 SVGAGI. This CDR3 has 11 amino acids. With 7 bases clipped from V and 11 bases from J, the junction kept 5 bases outside the gene matches. The chain's CDR3 is CASMTGGFAFF. CDR3 in DNA: TGTGCCAGCATGACAGGGGGGTTTGCTTTCTTT.

This chain joins TRBV24-1 and TRBJ1-1; D remains ambiguous. Germline CDR1 reads KGHDR; CDR2 reads SFDVKD. Trimming removed 2 bases at V and 5 bases at J, with 8 bases between. This CDR3 comprises 13 residues. The DNA of the CDR3 is TGTGCCACCAGTGATTCCACATGGACTGAAGCTTTCTTT. It specifies CATSDSTWTEAFF.